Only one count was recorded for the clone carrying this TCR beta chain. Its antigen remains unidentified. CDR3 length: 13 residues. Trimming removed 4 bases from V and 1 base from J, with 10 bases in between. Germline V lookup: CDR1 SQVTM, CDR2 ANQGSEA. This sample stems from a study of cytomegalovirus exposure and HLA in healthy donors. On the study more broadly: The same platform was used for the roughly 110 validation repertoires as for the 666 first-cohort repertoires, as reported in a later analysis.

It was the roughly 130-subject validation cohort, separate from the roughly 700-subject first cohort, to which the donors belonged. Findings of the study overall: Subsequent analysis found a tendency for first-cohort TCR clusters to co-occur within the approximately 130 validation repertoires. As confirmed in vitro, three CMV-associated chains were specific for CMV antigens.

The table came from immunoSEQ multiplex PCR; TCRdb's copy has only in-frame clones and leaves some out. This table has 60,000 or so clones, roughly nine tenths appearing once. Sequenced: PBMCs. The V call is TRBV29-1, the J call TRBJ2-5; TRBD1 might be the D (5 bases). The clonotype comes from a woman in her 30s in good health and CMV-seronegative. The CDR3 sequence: CSVGGRLQETQYF. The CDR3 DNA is TGCAGCGTTGGGGGCAGGCTCCAAGAGACCCAGTACTTC.